Listed below are T cell receptor beta chains from one sample, sequenced in a study of blood T cell repertoires in COVID-19. Here immunoSEQ multiplex PCR was the method, and the copy in TCRdb shows in-frame clones only, minus some. The data hold 200,000 or so clones, with around 80% observed a single time. What was sequenced was PBMCs or T cells enriched from blood (not recorded which). Receptor source: a man aged 55 to 70 who had recovered from COVID-19. CDR3s include the opening cysteine and the closing phenylalanine or tryptophan. The D gene is left open where the match is weak. Clone size is shown for a subset of rows, as once, few, many or a class of expanded clone.

d_call: TRBD2
clone_size: -
v_call: TRBV7-7
j_call: TRBJ2-5
cdr3_nt: TGTGCTAGCAGCTTAGGGCGGGGGGGTCAAGAGACCCAGTACTTC
cdr3_aa: CASSLGRGGQETQYF

d_call: -
clone_size: -
v_call: TRBV11-3
j_call: TRBJ1-4
cdr3_nt: TGTGCCAGCAGCTTAGGGGGAGTTTATGAAAAACTGTTTTTT
cdr3_aa: CASSLGGVYEKLFF

d_call: TRBD1
clone_size: once
v_call: TRBV7-3
j_call: TRBJ2-5
cdr3_nt: TGTGCCAGCAGCCGGACAGGGGGCTCGAAGACCCAGTACTTC
cdr3_aa: CASSRTGGSKTQYF

d_call: TRBD2
clone_size: -
v_call: TRBV18
j_call: TRBJ2-3
cdr3_nt: TGTGCCAGCTCACCCCCTCGCGGGGGATTATCAGATACGCAGTATTTT
cdr3_aa: CASSPPRGGLSDTQYF

d_call: TRBD1
clone_size: -
v_call: TRBV5-8
j_call: TRBJ1-2
cdr3_nt: TGTGCCAGCAGCCGAAAGGGGACAGCTAACTATGGCTACACCTTC
cdr3_aa: CASSRKGTANYGYTF

d_call: -
clone_size: -
v_call: TRBV18
j_call: TRBJ1-2
cdr3_nt: TGTGCCAGCTCACCACCGCCTTATGCGGGCACCCGCTATGGCTACACCTTC
cdr3_aa: CASSPPPYAGTRYGYTF

d_call: -
clone_size: once
v_call: TRBV27
j_call: TRBJ1-2
cdr3_nt: TGTGCCAGCAGTAACACAAACTATGGCTACACCTTC
cdr3_aa: CASSNTNYGYTF

d_call: -
clone_size: -
v_call: TRBV14
j_call: TRBJ1-6
cdr3_nt: TGTGCCAGCAGTGGGACTGAGAATTCACCCCTCCACTTT
cdr3_aa: CASSGTENSPLHF

d_call: TRBD1
clone_size: -
v_call: TRBV6-5
j_call: TRBJ2-7
cdr3_nt: TGTGCCAGCAGTTACCGGGACAGGATCTCCTACGAGCAGTACTTC
cdr3_aa: CASSYRDRISYEQYF

d_call: -
clone_size: -
v_call: TRBV6-2/TRBV6-3
j_call: TRBJ1-5
cdr3_nt: TGTGCCACCAACCCACAGGAATGGGTTGGGGCCGATCAGCCCCAGCATTTT
cdr3_aa: CATNPQEWVGADQPQHF

d_call: -
clone_size: -
v_call: TRBV6-5
j_call: TRBJ2-3
cdr3_nt: TGTGCCAGCAGTTACTTAGGAGTCAGCACAGATACGCAGTATTTT
cdr3_aa: CASSYLGVSTDTQYF

d_call: -
clone_size: -
v_call: TRBV20-1
j_call: TRBJ1-6
cdr3_nt: TGCAGTGCTAGTTCTGGGGCACTGAGCTCCTATAATTCACCCCTCCACTTT
cdr3_aa: CSASSGALSSYNSPLHF

d_call: -
clone_size: -
v_call: TRBV4-1
j_call: TRBJ1-1
cdr3_nt: TGCGCCAGCAGCCAAGATCCCCCGGGCACTGAAGCTTTCTTT
cdr3_aa: CASSQDPPGTEAFF

d_call: -
clone_size: -
v_call: TRBV5-1
j_call: TRBJ2-2
cdr3_nt: TGCGCCAGCAGCACGACAATTCGGAACACCGGGGAGCTGTTTTTT
cdr3_aa: CASSTTIRNTGELFF

d_call: -
clone_size: -
v_call: TRBV27
j_call: TRBJ1-1
cdr3_nt: TGTGCCAGCAGTCGAGCAGGGGTGGACACTGAAGCTTTCTTT
cdr3_aa: CASSRAGVDTEAFF

d_call: -
clone_size: -
v_call: TRBV4-3
j_call: TRBJ2-1
cdr3_nt: TGCGCCAGCAGCCCCAGGCTGGCAGAAGTTTACAATGAGCAGTTCTTC
cdr3_aa: CASSPRLAEVYNEQFF

d_call: TRBD1
clone_size: -
v_call: TRBV5-1
j_call: TRBJ1-1
cdr3_nt: TGCGCCAGCAGCTCGCACTCCGGACAGGGACCGATTGAAGCTTTCTTT
cdr3_aa: CASSSHSGQGPIEAFF

d_call: -
clone_size: -
v_call: TRBV23-1
j_call: TRBJ2-7
cdr3_nt: TGCGCCAGCAGTCAATCTCCCAGGGACTACGAGCAGTACTTC
cdr3_aa: CASSQSPRDYEQYF

d_call: TRBD1
clone_size: -
v_call: TRBV6-2/TRBV6-3
j_call: TRBJ1-2
cdr3_nt: TGTGCCAGCAGTGCGAGACAGGGGGCTAACTATGGCTACACCTTC
cdr3_aa: CASSARQGANYGYTF

d_call: -
clone_size: -
v_call: TRBV4-2
j_call: TRBJ1-2
cdr3_nt: TGTGCCAGCAGCCGCAGGTCTGGCGAGGGCAGCTATGGCTACACCTTC
cdr3_aa: CASSRRSGEGSYGYTF

d_call: TRBD1
clone_size: once
v_call: TRBV15
j_call: TRBJ2-1
cdr3_nt: TGTGCCACCAGCATCTGGCAGGGGGTCAATGAGCAGTTCTTC
cdr3_aa: CATSIWQGVNEQFF

d_call: -
clone_size: -
v_call: TRBV29-1
j_call: TRBJ1-1
cdr3_nt: TGCAGCGTTGAAGATCGGGTTGAAGCTTTCTTT
cdr3_aa: CSVEDRVEAFF

d_call: -
clone_size: -
v_call: TRBV11-2
j_call: TRBJ2-2
cdr3_nt: TGTGCCAGCAGCCCAGGGGACATGGGGACCGGGGAGCTGTTTTTT
cdr3_aa: CASSPGDMGTGELFF

d_call: -
clone_size: -
v_call: TRBV19
j_call: TRBJ2-1
cdr3_nt: TGTGCCAGTAGACCCCAATCGGGTTCCCATGAGCAGTTCTTC
cdr3_aa: CASRPQSGSHEQFF

d_call: -
clone_size: -
v_call: TRBV5-1
j_call: TRBJ1-1
cdr3_nt: TGCGCCAGCAAGCGGGGAAGTGGGAACACTGAAGCTTTCTTT
cdr3_aa: CASKRGSGNTEAFF

d_call: -
clone_size: -
v_call: TRBV10-3
j_call: TRBJ1-4
cdr3_nt: TGTGCCATCAGGGGCAGGGGTAATGAAAAACTGTTTTTT
cdr3_aa: CAIRGRGNEKLFF

d_call: -
clone_size: few
v_call: TRBV11-3
j_call: TRBJ1-1
cdr3_nt: TGTGCCAGCAGCTTAGGGGCCCTGAACACTGAAGCTTTCTTT
cdr3_aa: CASSLGALNTEAFF

d_call: TRBD1
clone_size: -
v_call: TRBV25-1
j_call: TRBJ1-2
cdr3_nt: TGTGCCAGCAGTGAAGTTGTCGGGACAGGGAATGGCTACACCTTC
cdr3_aa: CASSEVVGTGNGYTF

d_call: -
clone_size: -
v_call: TRBV19
j_call: TRBJ1-1
cdr3_nt: TGTGCCAGTAGTATTACGGGAGCCCCTGGGGCTTTCTTT
cdr3_aa: CASSITGAPGAFF

d_call: -
clone_size: -
v_call: TRBV27
j_call: TRBJ2-2
cdr3_nt: TGTGCCAGCAGTTCTCGGCAGGGCATAATAACCGGGGAGCTGTTTTTT
cdr3_aa: CASSSRQGIITGELFF

d_call: -
clone_size: -
v_call: TRBV14
j_call: TRBJ2-5
cdr3_nt: TGTGCCAGCAGCCAAGAATCTCGGGAGACCCAGTACTTC
cdr3_aa: CASSQESRETQYF

d_call: -
clone_size: once
v_call: TRBV5-1
j_call: TRBJ1-2
cdr3_nt: TGCGCCAGCAGCTTGGACAGCCAACCACCAGGCTACACCTTC
cdr3_aa: CASSLDSQPPGYTF

d_call: -
clone_size: -
v_call: TRBV5-1
j_call: TRBJ1-1
cdr3_nt: TGCGCCAGCAGCTTGGATCCAAACACTGAAGCTTTCTTT
cdr3_aa: CASSLDPNTEAFF

d_call: -
clone_size: -
v_call: TRBV24-1
j_call: TRBJ2-7
cdr3_nt: TGTGCCACCAGTGACACAGCAGACTACGAGCAGTACTTC
cdr3_aa: CATSDTADYEQYF

d_call: -
clone_size: few
v_call: TRBV27
j_call: TRBJ1-1
cdr3_nt: TGTGCCAGCAGAAACCACGGACTGGGGAACACTGAAGCTTTCTTT
cdr3_aa: CASRNHGLGNTEAFF

d_call: TRBD2
clone_size: -
v_call: TRBV4-2
j_call: TRBJ2-1
cdr3_nt: TGTGCCAGCAGCCAAGGGGGGGGCTCCTACAATGAGCAGTTCTTC
cdr3_aa: CASSQGGGSYNEQFF

d_call: TRBD1
clone_size: -
v_call: TRBV3-1/TRBV3-2
j_call: TRBJ2-3
cdr3_nt: TGTGCCAGCAGCCACAGGACAGGAACAGATACGCAGTATTTT
cdr3_aa: CASSHRTGTDTQYF

d_call: -
clone_size: -
v_call: TRBV6-5
j_call: TRBJ1-2
cdr3_nt: TGTGCCAGCAGGACAGGATATTCGTATGGCTACACCTTC
cdr3_aa: CASRTGYSYGYTF

d_call: -
clone_size: -
v_call: TRBV27
j_call: TRBJ1-4
cdr3_nt: TGTGCCAGCAGTTTTGGGACTCCAACTAATGAAAAACTGTTTTTT
cdr3_aa: CASSFGTPTNEKLFF

d_call: -
clone_size: -
v_call: TRBV27
j_call: TRBJ1-1
cdr3_nt: TGTGCCAGCAGCAGAACCGGGACGGGGGACACTGAAGCTTTCTTT
cdr3_aa: CASSRTGTGDTEAFF

d_call: -
clone_size: -
v_call: TRBV4-1
j_call: TRBJ2-3
cdr3_nt: TGCGCCAGCAGCCCAGCCGGCGGGGGCCTCACAGATACGCAGTATTTT
cdr3_aa: CASSPAGGGLTDTQYF

d_call: -
clone_size: once
v_call: TRBV19
j_call: TRBJ2-1
cdr3_nt: TGTGCCAGTAGTATCCCCCGGCAGGGGGGAAATGAGCAGTTCTTC
cdr3_aa: CASSIPRQGGNEQFF

d_call: TRBD2
clone_size: -
v_call: TRBV10-3
j_call: TRBJ2-2
cdr3_nt: TGTGCCATCAGTGAGTCGGGTAGCGGGATAAATACCGGGGAGCTGTTTTTT
cdr3_aa: CAISESGSGINTGELFF

d_call: TRBD1
clone_size: -
v_call: TRBV4-2
j_call: TRBJ1-2
cdr3_nt: TGTGCCAGCAGCCAAGGGCCGACACAGGGGGCATATGGCTACACCTTC
cdr3_aa: CASSQGPTQGAYGYTF

d_call: TRBD2
clone_size: -
v_call: TRBV19
j_call: TRBJ2-3
cdr3_nt: TGTGCCAGTAGTATTGGAGGACTAGCGGGGGGCGATACGCAGTATTTT
cdr3_aa: CASSIGGLAGGDTQYF

d_call: -
clone_size: -
v_call: TRBV19
j_call: TRBJ1-4
cdr3_nt: TGTGCCAGTAGTAATCCAGGGTCTAATGAAAAACTGTTTTTT
cdr3_aa: CASSNPGSNEKLFF